This T cell receptor (beta chain) was observed in a study of response to subunit inactivated influenza vaccine. Study results and caveats: Authors suggested each seasonal flu vaccination may recruit only limited numbers of new T cells.

This clonotype came up a few times. Its antigen is not identified. TCRdb reprocessed the RT-PCR reads with MiXCR, giving one entry per CDR3 protein. The sample includes roughly 650,000 distinct CDR3 sequences, 15% to 17% seen only once; the top ten take around 10%. Germline values: CDR1 SGHRS, CDR2 YFSETQ. The CDR3 consists of 15 residues. V shed 2 bases, J shed 2 bases, and the junction held 5 bases outside the gene matches. Sequenced material: PBMCs from blood, taken about 11 days after vaccination. The rearrangement joins TRBV5-1 to TRBJ2-5; 8 bases match TRBD2. The sequence was collected from a man in his forties or fifties who received an inactivated influenza vaccine. For the CDR3, the DNA is TGCGCCAGCAGCTTCTTTAGCGGGGATCAAGAGACCCAGTACTTC. The encoded protein is CASSFFSGDQETQYF. Filled out from reference TRBV5-1 and TRBJ2-5, the complete variable domain reads KAGVTQTPRYLIKTRGQQVTLSCSPISGHRSVSWYQQTPGQGLQFLFEYFSETQRNKGNFPGRFSGRQFSNSRSEMNVSTLELGDSALYLCASSFFSGDQETQYFGPGTRLLVL.